This T cell receptor (beta chain) was found in a study of shared clonotypes between healthy human individuals (dated by TCRdb to the early 2020s). A note on the overall study: The cohort included a few men and a couple of women between 18 and 49 years of age. For each donor, three plates each were used for CD4 naive and CD4 memory, two plates were used for CD8 naive, and one plate was used for CD8 memory. Blood TCR repertoires of a handful of healthy adults were deeply sequenced to estimate repertoire size and the extent of clonotype sharing between individuals. Libraries were prepared and TCR repertoires were sequenced by different laboratories using diverse techniques, in order to increase sequencing depth and limit assay-specific biases. Per donor, leukapheresis produced somewhere between about 0.94 and 10 billion PBMCs. Paper-wide results and their limitations: Compared with non-shared clonotypes, clonotypes shared by all four sorted-subset donors had higher generation probabilities. Sampling was restricted to blood, and TCR repertoires in tissues likely differ from the TCR repertoires found in blood. Rarefaction of sorted-subset datasets indicated incomplete sequencing despite the large sequencing depth. Because the study included only a small number of donors, the genetic and exposure-history diversity represented was limited. Estimated clonotype richness was generally larger for naive than for memory subsets. Approximately 5% of naive CD4, 3.5% of naive CD8, about 2.5% of memory CD4, and about 0.4% of memory CD8 clonotypes were shared across a few donors. Pairwise subsampling indicated that sequencing depth was expected to affect the degree of clonotype sharing among donors.

Of note for this clone: Its antigen remains undetermined. Base-call qualities are not available, and no considerably larger clone is one nucleotide away. The sample contains more than one DNA sequence encoding this CDR3.

V is trimmed back by 1 base and J by 7 bases, and the junction contains 4 bases that no gene match accounts for. The CDR3 spans 15 residues, from the cysteine through the phenylalanine. The retained sequence is limited to the CDR3, 45 bases, with the frame set at the first base. The germline V gene yields SGHTA for CDR1 and FQGNSA for CDR2. The donors were healthy, HIV-negative adults with no recently reported acute infections or vaccinations. Every donor was a Caucasian adult residing in Nashville, Tennessee, USA. CD4+ T cells were enriched by magnetic negative selection, after which naive cells were positively selected on CD45RA and the negative fraction was taken as the memory subset. Blood was obtained by leukapheresis, after which PBMCs were separated by Ficoll-Histopaque density gradient centrifugation and cryopreserved in liquid nitrogen vapor phase. Analytical flow cytometry was used to check the purity and quantity of each magnetically sorted T cell population. Genomic DNA was isolated from each sorted fraction and quantified by UV absorbance on a Nanodrop 2000c.

Using the deep immunoSEQ assay, multiplex PCR amplified TCR CDR3 regions from genomic DNA. Genomic DNA extracted from each cell subset was distributed evenly over all wells of several immunoSEQ 96-well plates, and each plate served as one replicate. For sorted subsets, 200 to 250 ng genomic DNA, equal to 25,000 to 35,000 T cell genomes, was loaded into each replicate PCR. Purified libraries were quantified with a Qubit 3.0 fluorometer, sized on a Bioanalyzer 2100, and re-quantified with the KAPA Library Quantification kit. Each immunoSEQ 96-well plate was sequenced on its own single-read 150-cycle Illumina NextSeq 550 flow cell. On the authors' methods: Because only junctional sequences without quality scores were contained in the immunoSEQ output, filtering matching that applied to full-length reads could not be performed. Sequences were annotated with PyIR, a Python wrapper for IgBLAST v1.9, and V/J genes and CDR3 were assigned using IMGT germline references. Any read was removed if the V/J assignment was weak (E-value above 1e-6), the CDR3 was missing, or the read contained stop codons, out-of-frame junctions, or ambiguous translated residues. V3J clonotypes were defined as sequences sharing an identical inferred V gene, J gene, and CDR3 amino acid sequence. To compute the percentage overlap between repertoires, the number of shared unique clonotypes was divided by the size of the smaller repertoire. Richness of each repertoire was evaluated using RTK rarefaction, the Chao1 estimator, and Recon v2.1 estimates of unobserved clonotypes. OLGA was used to compute generation probabilities for all TCRbeta clonotypes that the gDNA method yielded from a handful of donors. In its TCRdb copy, this immuneACCESS table keeps in-frame sequences only and misses some clones. Where compared with another copy, unresolved V genes explain less than half of these, and the others have no known cause. That table furnishes V, J and clone size, whereas the DNA furnished D and trimming. The sample table lists a few million clones, approximately 94% of them with a count of one. Of the sample, more than 0.1% falls within the top ten clones.

Sequenced material: naive CD4+ T cells sorted from blood. The intended sense of this specimen's cell subset or site label: CD45RA+ positively selected. The V gene is TRBV7-2 and the J gene is TRBJ2-1, with 10 central nucleotides matching TRBD2. The TCR originated in a man in his late teens or twenties in good health. CDR3 region: CASSLELAGRNEQFF. The nucleotide sequence is TGTGCCAGCAGCTTAGAACTAGCGGGAAGAAATGAGCAGTTCTTC.